What follows is one T cell receptor beta chain and its context. The sort gate was single viable CD3+CD4+CD8-CD45RO+ cells for memory CD4+ T cells. V lost 3 bases, J lost 2 bases, and 17 bases lay in between. This CDR3 comprises 16 residues. Germline values: CDR1 SNHLY, CDR2 FYNNEI. This entry comes from a study of memory CD4+ T cells and cytomegalovirus serostatus. Sequenced by immunoSEQ multiplex PCR; TCRdb stores in-frame clones only, minus some. The sample carries about 50,000 clones, 60% to 80% recorded once. Sequenced material: memory CD4+ T cells from blood. The TCR was taken from an adult in good health and CMV-seronegative. V and J are TRBV2 and TRBJ2-7; the D is unclear. The CDR3 spells CASSERFGSATYEQYF. DNA of the CDR3: TGTGCCAGCAGTGAGCGGTTCGGCAGTGCTACCTACGAGCAGTACTTC.